One and the same sample provided the 25 T cell receptor beta chains below, sequenced in a study of regulatory T cells in long-lasting Graves disease. CDR3-region Arm-PCR and iRepertoire HTBI primers produced the TCR beta libraries. One entry per CDR3 protein, called by TCRdb with MiXCR from the multiplex PCR reads. Of roughly 400,000 distinct CDR3 sequences listed, around 20% are singletons. Time point meaning: persistent/refractory GD, antithyroid drugs over 5 years with positive TRAb. Preparation of the TCR library used RNA extracted from PBMCs. This material consisted of peripheral blood mononuclear cells (PBMCs), taken when the disease was refractory, from a patient treated with antithyroid drugs. The receptors come from a female donor with Graves disease.

To note about this clonotype: A much larger clonotype is one base distant, so this may be a read error. J is TRBJ2-7 and V is TRBV6-5; D may be TRBD1 (6 bases). Per the germline V gene, CDR1 is MNHEY and CDR2 is SVGAGI. The CDR3 runs to 17 residues. With 4 bases removed from V and 0 bases from J, the gap between germline ends came to 19 bases. CDR3 DNA sequence: TGTGCCAGCAGTTCCCGTACCCACAGGGTGCCCTCCTACGAGCAGTACTTC. It encodes CASSSRTHRVPSYEQYF.

This clonotype was seen repeatedly, ten times or more. This chain uses TRBV28 with TRBJ1-5; TRBD1 is a possible D gene (5 bases). The V gene's germline CDR1 is MDHEN and CDR2 SYDVKM. The ends were cut back, 7 bases at V and 1 base at J, with 8 bases in the middle. CDR3 length: 13 amino acids. CDR3 in DNA: TGTGCCAGCACGCGGGGCAGCAATCAGCCCCAGCATTTT. Protein sequence: CASTRGSNQPQHF.

This clonotype was detected ten times or more. V is TRBV7-8 and J is TRBJ2-5; TRBD2 matches 9 bases. The CDR3 is 16 residues long. V shed 5 bases, J shed 2 bases, and the junction held 9 bases outside the gene matches. Germline CDR1 SGHVS, CDR2 FQNEAQ. The CDR3: CASSPEIAGVQETQYF. The DNA of the CDR3 is TGTGCCAGCAGCCCCGAGATAGCGGGAGTTCAAGAGACCCAGTACTTC.

The genes are TRBV4-1 and TRBJ2-7, with D maybe TRBD1 (5 bases). Trimming removed 5 bases from V and 0 bases from J, with 14 bases in between. Germline CDR1 is MGHRA and CDR2 is YSYEKL. The CDR3 has 15 residues. The CDR3 spells CASSTWTPVSYEQYF. Written as DNA, the CDR3 is TGCGCCAGCAGCACGTGGACACCAGTCTCCTACGAGCAGTACTTC.

Points on this clonotype: It may be a read error: a sequence one base away is much more abundant. This chain connects TRBV28 to TRBJ1-5; TRBD1 might be the D (5 bases). This CDR3 contains 14 residues. The germline CDR1 and CDR2 sequences are MDHEN and SYDVKM. V was clipped by 0 bases and J by 6 bases, with 9 bases between them. The CDR3 nucleotides are TGTGCCAGCAGTTTATGGCCAGGGTTTCAGCCCCAGCATTTT. Its protein product is CASSLWPGFQPQHF. Drawing the rest from reference TRBV28 and TRBJ1-5, the complete variable domain is DVKVTQSSRYLVKRTGEKVFLECVQDMDHENMFWYRQDPGLGLRLIYFSYDVKMKEKGDIPEGYSVSREKKERFSLILESASTNQTSMYLCASSLWPGFQPQHFGDGTRLSIL.

This clonotype was seen at least ten times. CDR3 coding DNA: TGTGCCAGCAGGGAACGGGACATGAACACTGAAGCTTTCTTT. It is translated as CASRERDMNTEAFF. The V and J genes are TRBV7-3 and TRBJ1-1; perhaps TRBD1 as D (6 bases). The ends were cut back, 6 bases at V and 0 bases at J, with 11 bases in the middle. CDR1 and CDR2 (germline): SGHTA, FQGTGA. The CDR3 covers 14 residues.

The CDR3 loop reads CASSYSRLLSSGELFF. The CDR3 DNA reads as TGTGCCAGCAGTTACTCGAGACTCCTAAGTTCCGGGGAGCTGTTTTTT. The chain couples TRBV6-6 to TRBJ2-2, with D hard to call. V dropped 0 bases and J dropped 6 bases, with 14 bases sitting between them. The CDR3 runs 16 residues. Germline-derived CDR1 and CDR2 are MNHNY and SVGAGI (reference sequence).

This chain links TRBV2 with TRBJ2-3; the D is unclear. Trimming removed 5 bases at V and 0 bases at J, with 15 bases between. The CDR3 spans 16 residues. Germline lookup yields CDR1 SNHLY and CDR2 FYNNEI. Written as DNA, the CDR3 is TGTGCCAGCAGTCTCCCGGACGAAACTAGCACAGATACGCAGTATTTT. Translated: CASSLPDETSTDTQYF.

In its sample, this clonotype was seen a few times. V is TRBV5-8 and J is TRBJ2-5, with TRBD2 matching over 10 bases. CDR1 is SGHTS and CDR2 is YDEGEE in the germline V gene. V trimming: 6 bases; J trimming: 1 base; junction bases outside the gene matches: 9. This CDR3 spans 16 amino acids. The CDR3 DNA reads as TGTGCCAGCACCCGGACTAGCGGAGAAATCCAAGAGACCCAGTACTTC. It encodes CASTRTSGEIQETQYF. Based on the CDR3 plus reference TRBV5-8 and TRBJ2-5, the full variable domain is EAGVTQSPTHLIKTRGQQATLRCSPISGHTSVYWYQQALGLGLQFLLWYDEGEERNRGNFPPRFSGRQFPNYSSELNVNALELEDSALYLCASTRTSGEIQETQYFGPGTRLLVL.

This clonotype was recorded many times. The rearrangement joins TRBV28 to TRBJ1-4; D call uncertain. CDR1 MDHEN and CDR2 SYDVKM come from the germline V gene. There are 11 residues in the CDR3. V lost 8 bases, J lost 8 bases, and 9 bases lay in between. CDR3 sequence reads: CASRSVEKLFF. CDR3 in DNA: TGTGCCAGCCGATCAGTGGAAAAACTGTTTTTT. The whole variable domain, remainder taken from reference TRBV28 and TRBJ1-4, is DVKVTQSSRYLVKRTGEKVFLECVQDMDHENMFWYRQDPGLGLRLIYFSYDVKMKEKGDIPEGYSVSREKKERFSLILESASTNQTSMYLCASRSVEKLFFGSGTQLSVL.

This clonotype was detected many times. The chain has TRBV27 and TRBJ1-1; D unclear. The germline CDR1 and CDR2 sequences are MNHEY and SMNVEV (reference sequence). V was pared by 10 bases and J by 5 bases, with 11 bases between. The CDR3 contains 11 residues. This chain's CDR3 is CATSSGTEAFF. CDR3 sequence (DNA): TGTGCCACTTCAAGTGGGACTGAAGCTTTCTTT.

This clonotype was recorded many times. The V call is TRBV2, the J call TRBJ2-4; 7 bases match TRBD2. Per germline, CDR1 SNHLY and CDR2 FYNNEI. This CDR3 is 12 amino acids long. Germline trimming cut 6 bases from V and 5 bases from J; bases unmatched to any gene: 1. This CDR3 is CASRGGENIQYF. The CDR3 DNA reads as TGTGCCAGCAGGGGGGGGGAAAACATTCAGTACTTC.

This clonotype was picked up a small number of times. The chain couples TRBV20-1 to TRBJ2-7; tentatively, D is TRBD2 (6 bases). Trimming pared 7 bases from V and 0 bases from J, leaving 10 bases between. CDR3 size: 12 residues. Germline V gene data show CDR1 as DFQATT and CDR2 as SNEGSKA (reference sequence). CDR3 DNA sequence: TGCAGTGTCCCGGGAGTCTCCTACGAGCAGTACTTC. Its protein is CSVPGVSYEQYF.

This clonotype was counted at least ten times. The rearrangement joins TRBV20-1 to TRBJ1-2; D is unclear. Germline V CDR1 and CDR2: DFQATT, SNEGSKA (reference sequence). The CDR3 sequence is 13 residues long. Trimming stripped 3 bases from V and 2 bases from J, with 10 bases between. CDR3 sequence reads: CSASLSGNYGYTF. CDR3 nucleotide sequence: TGCAGTGCTAGCTTGTCCGGGAACTATGGCTACACCTTC.

This clonotype was observed many times. This chain connects TRBV28 to TRBJ2-7; a weak D match, TRBD2 (7 bases). Germline V gene sequence: CDR1 MDHEN, CDR2 SYDVKM. The CDR3 runs to 14 residues. V lost 5 bases and J 3 bases, leaving 14 bases between the germline ends. The CDR3 nucleotides are TGTGCCAGCAGTCTCGCGGGGGCCGTCTACGAGCAGTACTTC. Its translation is CASSLAGAVYEQYF.

This clonotype was seen repeatedly, ten times or more. The rearrangement joins TRBV2 to TRBJ1-1; D unclear. The CDR3 totals 12 residues. CDR1 is SNHLY, CDR2 FYNNEI, per germline. The V end was cut by 2 bases, the J end by 11 bases, with 12 bases between. The CDR3 loop is CASSETPDMAFF. DNA for the CDR3: TGTGCCAGCAGTGAAACCCCCGACATGGCTTTCTTT.

This sequence joins TRBV29-1 and TRBJ1-1; perhaps TRBD1 as D (5 bases). The CDR3 runs to 14 residues. Germline CDR1 is SQVTM and CDR2 is ANQGSEA. V dropped 4 bases and J dropped 4 bases, with 16 bases sitting between them. In nucleotides, the CDR3 is TGCAGCGTTGGGAAGGGAGGGGAGGGCACTGAAGCTTTCTTT. This gives the protein CSVGKGGEGTEAFF.

This clonotype turned up a few times. The chain combines TRBV18 with TRBJ2-7, with a possible D match to TRBD2 (6 bases). This CDR3 is 14 amino acids long. V lost 6 bases to trimming and J lost 2 bases, with 14 bases between them. Germline CDR1 and CDR2: KGHSH and LQKENI. The CDR3 nucleotides read TGTGCCAGCTCCCCGGCGGGGTACACCTACGAGCAGTACTTC. Protein: CASSPAGYTYEQYF.

This clonotype was seen more than once but under ten times. The chain links TRBV5-1 to TRBJ2-7; 9 bases fit TRBD1. Trimming at V came to 4 bases and at J to 2 bases, leaving 7 bases not matched to a gene. The germline V gene encodes CDR1 SGHRS and CDR2 YFSETQ. CDR3 size: 15 residues. CDR3 coding DNA: TGCGCCAGCAGCACTACGGGACAGGGCCCCTACGAGCAGTACTTC. It yields the protein CASSTTGQGPYEQYF.

This clonotype was seen more than once but under ten times. The V call is TRBV10-1, the J call TRBJ2-7, with 11 bases lining up with TRBD2. The CDR3 extends over 15 amino acids. The junction had 4 bases not matched to a gene; V was cut back by 6 bases and J by 0 bases. Germline lookup yields CDR1 WNHNN and CDR2 SYGVQD (reference sequence). The CDR3 spells CASSEGLAGSYEQYF. The CDR3 bases are TGCGCCAGCAGCGAAGGACTAGCGGGCTCCTACGAGCAGTACTTC.

This clonotype was recorded many times. The V and J genes are TRBV2 and TRBJ1-1; D remains unclear. Per germline, CDR1 SNHLY and CDR2 FYNNEI. There are 14 residues in the CDR3. V lost 3 bases to trimming and J lost 5 bases, with 13 bases between them. The CDR3 reads CASSEEQAATEAFF. In DNA, the CDR3 is TGTGCCAGCAGTGAGGAGCAAGCTGCGACTGAAGCTTTCTTT.

J is TRBJ1-5 and V is TRBV30; D unclear. Germline V gene lookup returns CDR1 GTSNPN and CDR2 SVGIG (reference sequence). V was cut by 5 bases and J by 2 bases, with 10 bases left in between. This CDR3 is built from 13 residues. The CDR3 nucleotides are TGTGCCTGGGCGGCTGAGGGCAATCAGCCCCAGCATTTT. It specifies CAWAAEGNQPQHF. Using reference TRBV30 and TRBJ1-5 for the parts outside the CDR3, the full variable domain is SQTIHQWPATLVQPVGSPLSLECTVEGTSNPNLYWYRQAAGRGLQLLFYSVGIGQISSEVPQNLSASRPQDRQFILSSKKLLLSDSGFYLCAWAAEGNQPQHFGDGTRLSIL.

This clonotype has ten or more counts. The V gene is TRBV24-1, the J gene TRBJ2-7; D possibly uses TRBD1 or TRBD2 (5 bases each). The CDR3 length is 15 residues. Per germline, CDR1 KGHDR and CDR2 SFDVKD. Between the trimmed V and J ends, which lost 9 bases and 6 bases, there was a span of 23 bases. CDR3 in DNA: TGTGCCACCGGGCCACACGGGGCCCTGAGGGGCGAGCAGTACTTC. This codes for CATGPHGALRGEQYF.

This clonotype was counted at least ten times. The rearrangement uses TRBV12-3 or TRBV12-4 and TRBJ2-5; 8 bases fit TRBD1. This CDR3 is built from 14 residues. V trimming: 6 bases; J trimming: 9 bases; junction bases outside the gene matches: 12. This CDR3 reads CASSLTGVAGAQYF. The CDR3 region has the DNA TGTGCCAGCAGCCTGACAGGGGTAGCAGGGGCCCAGTACTTC.

This clonotype was detected ten times or more. The rearrangement uses TRBV7-3 and TRBJ2-7; D unclear. Germline V CDR1 and CDR2: SGHTA, FQGTGA. The CDR3 is made up of 13 amino acids. The V end lost 5 bases, the J end lost 5 bases, and 13 bases lay between the germline ends. CDR3 DNA: TGTGCCAGCAGCCTCAGCTCGACCCACGAGCAGTACTTC. Residues: CASSLSSTHEQYF.